This T cell receptor beta chain was captured by sequencing in a study of CDR3 diversity in severe acne. TCRdb re-called the PCR reads with MiXCR, one entry per CDR3 protein. The sample shows about 86,000 distinct CDR3 sequences, 51% of them seen only once. Germline V gene lookup returns CDR1 DFQATT and CDR2 SNEGSKA (reference sequence). The CDR3 has 13 amino acids. With V trimmed by 4 bases and J by 5 bases, 5 bases remained unmatched. The chain has TRBV20-1 and TRBJ1-5; TRBD1 matches 7 bases. The sequence was obtained from a male donor in good health, without acne. The material sequenced was blood. The CDR3 DNA reads as TGCAGTGCTATCCCAGGGGGAGATCAGCCCCAGCATTTT. Translation gives CSAIPGGDQPQHF.